This TCR beta chain was obtained from a study of blood T cell repertoires in COVID-19. Self-reported history from a screening survey and questionnaire set each donor's cohort. The CDR3 runs 12 residues. V shed 5 bases, J shed 8 bases, and the junction held 7 bases outside the gene matches. Per germline, CDR1 SQVTM and CDR2 ANQGSEA. Here immunoSEQ multiplex PCR was the method, and the copy in TCRdb shows in-frame clones only, minus some. The sample includes a few hundred thousand clones, about 90% seen only once; the top ten take about 3%. This clonotype was obtained from a woman under 40 who had recovered from COVID-19. The material sequenced was PBMCs or T cells enriched from blood (not recorded which). The genes are TRBV29-1 and TRBJ1-2; 8 bases match TRBD1. In nucleotides, the CDR3 is TGCAGCGTTTCCGGGACAGGCGGGGGCTACACCTTC. Translating gives CSVSGTGGGYTF. Drawing the rest from reference TRBV29-1 and TRBJ1-2, the complete variable domain is SAVISQKPSRDICQRGTSLTIQCQVDSQVTMMFWYRQQPGQSLTLIATANQGSEATYESGFVIDKFPISRPNLTFSTLTVSNMSPEDSSIYLCSVSGTGGGYTFGSGTRLTVV.